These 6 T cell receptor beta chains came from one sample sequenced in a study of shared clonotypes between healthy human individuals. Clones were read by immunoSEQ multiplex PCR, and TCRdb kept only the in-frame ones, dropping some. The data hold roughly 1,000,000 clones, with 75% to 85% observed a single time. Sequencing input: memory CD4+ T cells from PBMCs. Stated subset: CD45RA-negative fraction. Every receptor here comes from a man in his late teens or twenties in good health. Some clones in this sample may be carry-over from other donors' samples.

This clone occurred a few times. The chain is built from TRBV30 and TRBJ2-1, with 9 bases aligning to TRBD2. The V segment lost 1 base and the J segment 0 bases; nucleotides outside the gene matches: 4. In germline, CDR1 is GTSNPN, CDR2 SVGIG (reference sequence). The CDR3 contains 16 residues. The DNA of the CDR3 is TGTGCCTGGAGTGGGAATAGCGGGAGCTCCTACAATGAGCAGTTCTTC. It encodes CAWSGNSGSSYNEQFF.

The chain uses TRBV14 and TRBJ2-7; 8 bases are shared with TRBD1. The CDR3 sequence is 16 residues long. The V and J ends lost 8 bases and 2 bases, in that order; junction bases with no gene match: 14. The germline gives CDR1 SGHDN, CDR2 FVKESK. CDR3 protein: CASLDRVSILPYEQYF. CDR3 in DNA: TGTGCCAGCCTGGACAGGGTAAGCATCCTTCCCTACGAGCAGTACTTC.

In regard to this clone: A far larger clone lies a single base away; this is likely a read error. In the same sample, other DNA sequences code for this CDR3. The CDR3 here is CASSLGRAYEQYF. The CDR3 DNA sequence: TGTGCCAGCAGCTTGGGCAGGGCCTACGAGCAGTACTTC. The J gene is TRBJ2-7, the V gene TRBV11-3, with D perhaps matching TRBD1 (5 bases). Trimming stripped 3 bases from V and 2 bases from J, with 8 bases between. Germline CDR1 and CDR2: SGHNT and YENEEA. CDR3 size: 13 residues.

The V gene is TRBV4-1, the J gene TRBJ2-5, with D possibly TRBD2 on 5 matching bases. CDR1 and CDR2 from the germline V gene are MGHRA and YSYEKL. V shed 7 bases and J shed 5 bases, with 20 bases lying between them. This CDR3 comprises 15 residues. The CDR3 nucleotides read TGCGCCAGCACCGATACGGGGTCTCCGAGGGAGACCCAGTACTTC. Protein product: CASTDTGSPRETQYF.

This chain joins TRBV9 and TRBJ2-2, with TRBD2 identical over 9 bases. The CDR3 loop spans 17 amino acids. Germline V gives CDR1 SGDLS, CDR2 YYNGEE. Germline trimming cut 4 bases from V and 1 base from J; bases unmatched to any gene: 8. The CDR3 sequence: CASSPRTSAGNTGELFF. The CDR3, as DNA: TGTGCCAGCAGCCCACGGACTAGCGCTGGGAACACCGGGGAGCTGTTTTTT.

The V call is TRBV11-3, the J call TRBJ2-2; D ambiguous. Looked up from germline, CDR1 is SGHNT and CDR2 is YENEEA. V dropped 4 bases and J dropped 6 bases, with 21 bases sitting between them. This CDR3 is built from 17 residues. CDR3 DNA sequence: TGTGCCAGCAGCTCTAACGGTATTCCGACTCTCGCCGGGGAGCTGTTTTTT. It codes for CASSSNGIPTLAGELFF.